This T cell receptor beta chain was captured by sequencing in a study of CD8+ T cells in alopecia areata. After isolation, RNA underwent reverse transcription to generate cDNA as the sequencing template. Assay: immunoSEQ multiplex PCR; the TCRdb copy retains only in-frame clones and omits some. Of under 150,000 clones in the sample, less than 65% were seen once. Turning to this clone: Antigen unknown.

Study results and limitations: Mice gave a clearer picture of TCR sharing than patients did, possibly for HLA-related reasons. Resident alphabeta T-cell populations of normal skin are likewise subject to sequencing in scalp samples. Greater clonality was observed in lesional scalp samples, especially alopecia totalis/universalis, versus normal scalp.

The sequence came from a human donor in good health. The specimen sequenced was CD8+ T cells sorted from blood.

The CDR3, as DNA: TGTGCCACTTCATCCGGGGTGGGGTCCTACGAGCAGTACTTC. It yields the protein CATSSGVGSYEQYF. The chain uses TRBV18 and TRBJ2-7, with D perhaps TRBD2 (5 bases). Germline CDR1 reads KGHSH; CDR2 reads LQKENI. The V and J ends lost 10 bases and 1 base respectively, with 17 bases between them. This CDR3 region has 14 residues. The whole variable domain, filled in from reference TRBV18 and TRBJ2-7, reads NAGVMQNPRHLVRRRGQEARLRCSPMKGHSHVYWYRQLPEEGLKFMVYLQKENIIDESGMPKERFSAEFPKEGPSILRIQQVVRGDSAAYFCATSSGVGSYEQYFGPGTRLTVT.